This T cell receptor beta chain is from a study of radiotherapy plus CTLA-4 blockade in lung cancer. This clone was counted a single time. The protocol was immunoSEQ multiplex PCR, while the TCRdb copy is restricted to in-frame clones and leaves out a portion. In the table there are around 99,000 clones, 85% to 90% of which are singletons. Germline V gives CDR1 MGHRA, CDR2 YSYEKL. The CDR3 covers 15 residues. Trimming shortened V by 2 bases and J by 7 bases, and 14 bases separated the two germline ends. J is TRBJ2-2 and V is TRBV4-1; D gene ambiguous. The receptor's source is a human donor with non-small cell lung cancer that progressed on radiotherapy plus ipilimumab. The sample here was peripheral blood, taken from a patient treated with radiotherapy plus ipilimumab. The CDR3 is CASSQFEESVGELFF. The CDR3 nucleotides read TGCGCCAGCAGCCAATTCGAGGAGTCGGTCGGGGAGCTGTTTTTT.